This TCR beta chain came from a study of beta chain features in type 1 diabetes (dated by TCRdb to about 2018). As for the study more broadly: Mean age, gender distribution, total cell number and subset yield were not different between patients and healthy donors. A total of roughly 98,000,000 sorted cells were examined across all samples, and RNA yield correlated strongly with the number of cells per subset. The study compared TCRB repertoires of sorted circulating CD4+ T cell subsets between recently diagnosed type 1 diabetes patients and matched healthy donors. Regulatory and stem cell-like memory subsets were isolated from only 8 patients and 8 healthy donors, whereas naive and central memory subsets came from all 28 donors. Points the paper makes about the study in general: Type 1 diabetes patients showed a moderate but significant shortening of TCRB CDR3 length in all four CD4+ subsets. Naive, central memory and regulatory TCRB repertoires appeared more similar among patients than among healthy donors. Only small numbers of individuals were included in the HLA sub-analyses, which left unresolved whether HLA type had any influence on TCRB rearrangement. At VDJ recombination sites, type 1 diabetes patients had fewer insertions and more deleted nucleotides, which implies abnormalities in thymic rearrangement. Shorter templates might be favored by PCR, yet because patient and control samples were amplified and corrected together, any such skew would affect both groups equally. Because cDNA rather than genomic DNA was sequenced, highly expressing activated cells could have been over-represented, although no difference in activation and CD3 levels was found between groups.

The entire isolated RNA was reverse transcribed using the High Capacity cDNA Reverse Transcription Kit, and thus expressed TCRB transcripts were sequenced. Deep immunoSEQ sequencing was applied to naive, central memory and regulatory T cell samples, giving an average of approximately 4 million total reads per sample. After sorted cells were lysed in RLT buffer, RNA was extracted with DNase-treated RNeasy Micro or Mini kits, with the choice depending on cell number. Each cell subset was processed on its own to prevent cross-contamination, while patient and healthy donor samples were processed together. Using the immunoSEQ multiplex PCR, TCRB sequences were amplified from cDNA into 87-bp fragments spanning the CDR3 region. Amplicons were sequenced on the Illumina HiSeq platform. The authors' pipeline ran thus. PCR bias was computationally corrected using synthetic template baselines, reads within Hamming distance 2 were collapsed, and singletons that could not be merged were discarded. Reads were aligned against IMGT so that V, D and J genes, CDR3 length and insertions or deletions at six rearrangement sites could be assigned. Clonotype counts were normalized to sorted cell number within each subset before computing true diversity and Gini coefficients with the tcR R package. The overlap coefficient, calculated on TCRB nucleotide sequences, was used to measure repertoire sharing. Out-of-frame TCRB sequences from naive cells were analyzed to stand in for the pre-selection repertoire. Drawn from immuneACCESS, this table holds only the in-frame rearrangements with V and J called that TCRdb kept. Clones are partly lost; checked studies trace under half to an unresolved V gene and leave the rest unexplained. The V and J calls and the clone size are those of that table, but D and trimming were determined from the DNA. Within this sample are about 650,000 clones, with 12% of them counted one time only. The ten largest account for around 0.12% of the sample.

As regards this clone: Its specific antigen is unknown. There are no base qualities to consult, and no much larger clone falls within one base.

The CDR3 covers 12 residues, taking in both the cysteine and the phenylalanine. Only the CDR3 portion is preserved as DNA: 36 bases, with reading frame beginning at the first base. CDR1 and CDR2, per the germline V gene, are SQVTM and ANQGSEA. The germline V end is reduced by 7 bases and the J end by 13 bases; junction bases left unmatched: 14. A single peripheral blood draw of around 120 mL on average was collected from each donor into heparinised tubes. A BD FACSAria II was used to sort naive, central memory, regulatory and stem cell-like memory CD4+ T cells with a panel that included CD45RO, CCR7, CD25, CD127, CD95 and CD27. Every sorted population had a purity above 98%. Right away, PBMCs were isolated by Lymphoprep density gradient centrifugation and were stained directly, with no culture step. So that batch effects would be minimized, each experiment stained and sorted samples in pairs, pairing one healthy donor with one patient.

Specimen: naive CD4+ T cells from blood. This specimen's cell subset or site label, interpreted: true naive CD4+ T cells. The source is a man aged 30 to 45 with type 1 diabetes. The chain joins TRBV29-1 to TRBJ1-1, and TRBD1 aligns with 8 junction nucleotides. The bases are TGCAGCGCCGTTGAAGGGGGACAGGAGGGTTTCTTT. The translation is CSAVEGGQEGFF.